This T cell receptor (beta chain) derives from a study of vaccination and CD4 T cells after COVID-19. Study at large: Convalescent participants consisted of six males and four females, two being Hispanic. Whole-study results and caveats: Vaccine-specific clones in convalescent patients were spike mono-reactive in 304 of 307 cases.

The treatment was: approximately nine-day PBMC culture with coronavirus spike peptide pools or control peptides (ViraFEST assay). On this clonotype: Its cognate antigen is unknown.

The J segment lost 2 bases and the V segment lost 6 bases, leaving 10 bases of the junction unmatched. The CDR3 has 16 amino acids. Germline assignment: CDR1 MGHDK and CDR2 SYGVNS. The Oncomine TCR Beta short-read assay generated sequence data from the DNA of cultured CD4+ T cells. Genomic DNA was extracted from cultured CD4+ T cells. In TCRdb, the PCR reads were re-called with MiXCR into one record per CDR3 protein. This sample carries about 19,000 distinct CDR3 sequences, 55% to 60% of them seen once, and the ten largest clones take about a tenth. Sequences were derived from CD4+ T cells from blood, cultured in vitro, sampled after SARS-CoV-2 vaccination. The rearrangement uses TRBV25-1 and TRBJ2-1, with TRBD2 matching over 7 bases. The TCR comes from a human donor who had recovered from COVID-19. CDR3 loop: CASRGGGRGPYNEQFF. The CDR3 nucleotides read TGTGCCAGCAGGGGCGGTGGGAGGGGCCCCTACAATGAGCAGTTCTTC.